This T cell receptor beta chain was sequenced for a study of blood T cell repertoires in COVID-19 (dated by TCRdb to 2019 to 2021). Regarding the study in general: Samples covering the acute and convalescent phases of COVID-19 were provided by collaborators in the United States, Italy and Spain. The prospective study material was composed of cDNA or gDNA derived from T cells, B-cell-depleted T cells, or PBMCs. Deeply sampled blood TCRbeta repertoires from subjects exposed to, actively infected with, or recovered from COVID-19 were included in the dataset. A freely available public database, intended as a resource for researchers studying the immune response to SARS-CoV-2, is where the repertoires were released. The samples were drawn from the first 160 participants of the ongoing ImmuneRACE study and from some 1,300 subjects provided by 6 global collaborators. A de-identified subject ID, COVID-19 status, age in years and sex were almost always included in the sample metadata. Where available, HLA class I and class II types were obtained from metadata supplied by the sample provider rather than from assay-based typing. Results the study describes overall, beyond this receptor: How much clinical and demographic metadata was included differed by source and by participant, and the metadata was provided uncurated.

A second Seattle source provided samples from volunteer blood donors who had recovered from COVID-19. Collaborating institutions collected whole blood in K2EDTA tubes following their own protocols. For TCRbeta analysis, collaborator samples were shipped as frozen whole blood, as isolated PBMCs, or as DNA extracted from either sample type. TCRbeta CDR3 regions were amplified from genomic DNA by means of the immunoSEQ Assay, a bias-controlled multiplex PCR. Per the source publication's procedure: Within the assay, amplification of reference gene primers was used to estimate how many nucleated cells each sample contained. Sequence reads were collapsed and filtered to measure the absolute abundance of every unique TCRbeta CDR3 rearrangement. For each sample, productive Simpson clonality was calculated as the square root of Simpson's diversity index over productive rearrangements. In its TCRdb copy, this immuneACCESS table keeps in-frame sequences only and misses some clones. Where compared with another copy, unresolved V genes explain less than half of these, and the others have no known cause. That table supplies the V and J calls and clone size; D and trimming were determined from the DNA. The sample table shows about 330,000 clones, and around 89% are seen once. The leading ten clones occupy roughly 6.7% of the sample.

Comment on this clone: Its specific antigen is unknown. The input lacks base qualities; no much larger clone sits a single base away.

Inclusive of the bounding cysteine and phenylalanine, the CDR3 is 12 residues long. Only the CDR3 region is kept as DNA, spanning 36 bases read in frame from base 1. The germline ends are 11 bases apart after V is trimmed by 8 bases and J by 3 bases. This receptor was taken from a man aged 18 to 35 who had recovered from COVID-19. The V gene is TRBV12-3 or TRBV12-4 and the J gene is TRBJ2-7; the best D guess is TRBD2, with 5 bases matching. The sequenced sample was peripheral blood. This receptor has the CDR3 CASALLDYEQYF. The nucleotide sequence reads TGTGCCAGCGCCCTACTAGACTACGAGCAGTACTTC.